Reported below is one TCR beta chain. What it binds is unknown. This CDR3 has 15 amino acids. V was pared by 4 bases and J by 5 bases, with 9 bases of the junction left unmatched. Germline V gene sequence: CDR1 SGHRS, CDR2 YFSETQ. The data were taken from a study of post-analysis software for immune sequencing data. Study background: Multiple sclerosis in the patients followed relapsing-remitting, secondary progressive and progressive-relapsing courses. General study results and limits: Analysis by F measure revealed that same-batch samples clustered strongly together. Patients used four to six TRBV segments, including TRBV5-6, TRBV5-1 and TRBV20-1, more often than controls. A significant reduction in normalized Chao1 diversity was observed in multiple sclerosis patients versus controls.

Tagging with unique molecular identifiers was a feature of the TCR beta cDNA libraries. TCRdb reprocessed the PCR reads with MiXCR, giving one entry per CDR3 protein. Counted here are around 770,000 distinct CDR3 sequences, 35% to 55% occurring once; the ten biggest clones make up 4.9%. The TCR originated in a girl aged 5 to 17 with multiple sclerosis. The sequenced material came from blood. The V gene is TRBV5-1, the J gene TRBJ2-1, with TRBD2 matching over 7 bases. The CDR3 DNA reads as TGCGCCAGCAGCCCCTCCCGGGAGGTCCACAATGAGCAGTTCTTC. Translating it yields CASSPSREVHNEQFF.